A single sample is the source of the 29 T cell receptor beta chains below, sequenced in a study of metastatic and nonmetastatic thyroid tumors. Nobody among the patients had been given any treatment before thyroid surgery. TCRdb re-analyzed the PCR reads through MiXCR. The sample comprises some 21,000 clones, less than 30% of which are singletons, and around 3.3% rests with the top ten. The specimen sequenced was blood. All receptors derive from a male donor with papillary thyroid cancer or a benign thyroid nodule (not recorded which). Some clones in this sample may be carry-over from other donors' samples.

This CDR3 is CASRDSRNTIYF. The CDR3 nucleotides are TGTGCCAGCCGAGACAGCCGAAACACCATATATTTT. The rearrangement links TRBV19 to TRBJ1-3; the D gene is possibly TRBD1 (5 bases). This CDR3 is 12 amino acids long. Between the trimmed V and J ends, which lost 9 bases and 5 bases, there was a span of 11 bases. Per the germline V gene, CDR1 is LNHDA and CDR2 is SQIVND (reference sequence).

This clone ranks as medium-sized (0.01 to 0.1%). V usage is TRBV12-3 or TRBV12-4 and J usage is TRBJ2-6; D unclear. The V end lost 3 bases, the J end lost 0 bases, and 9 bases lay between the germline ends. The CDR3 loop spans 16 amino acids. The CDR3 protein is CASSFRKSSGANVLTF. The CDR3 DNA is TGTGCCAGCAGTTTTAGGAAAAGCTCTGGGGCCAACGTCCTGACTTTC.

The chain has TRBV6-5 and TRBJ2-1, with D tentatively TRBD1 or TRBD2 (5 bases each). V shed 4 bases and J shed 0 bases, with 13 bases lying between them. The CDR3 consists of 16 residues. Germline V gene lookup returns CDR1 MNHEY and CDR2 SVGAGI. This chain's CDR3 is CASSSLGTSSYNEQFF. The DNA of the CDR3 is TGTGCCAGCAGTTCCCTCGGGACCAGCTCCTACAATGAGCAGTTCTTC.

The chain joins TRBV13 to TRBJ1-6; tentatively, D is TRBD1 (6 bases). Germline V gene sequence: CDR1 PRHDT, CDR2 FYEKMQ (reference sequence). V lost 0 bases to trimming and J lost 9 bases, with 12 bases between them. The CDR3 extends over 15 amino acids. The CDR3 region is CASSLGDRGGSPLHF. DNA of the CDR3: TGTGCCAGCAGCTTAGGCGACCGAGGGGGTTCACCCCTCCACTTT. Complete variable domain (other parts from reference TRBV13 and TRBJ1-6): AAGVIQSPRHLIKEKRETATLKCYPIPRHDTVYWYQQGPGQDPQFLISFYEKMQSDKGSIPDRFSAQQFSDYHSELNMSSLELGDSALYFCASSLGDRGGSPLHFGNGTRLTVT.

This clone has at least ten counts. A single base separates this from a much larger clone, so it may be a read error. The rearrangement joins TRBV5-1 to TRBJ2-2, with 10 bases that match TRBD1. The CDR3 is made up of 15 amino acids. In germline, CDR1 is SGHRS, CDR2 YFSETQ. This chain's CDR3 is CASSPGTGVLGKLFF. The CDR3 DNA follows: TGCGCCAGCAGCCCCGGGACAGGGGTTCTCGGGAAGCTGTTTTTT. Supplemented by reference TRBV5-1 and TRBJ2-2, the full variable domain reads KAGVTQTPRYLIKTRGQQVTLSCSPISGHRSVSWYQQTPGQGLQFLFEYFSETQRNKGNFPGRFSGRQFSNSRSEMNVSTLELGDSALYLCASSPGTGVLGKLFFGEGSRLTVL.

This clone was seen many times. The chain couples TRBV12-3 or TRBV12-4 to TRBJ2-3; D not resolved. Trimming took off 6 bases at V and 4 bases at J, with 5 bases between the two ends. This CDR3 spans 11 amino acids. The CDR3 coding sequence is TGTGCCAGCAGCCATTCAGATACGCAGTATTTT. Its translation is CASSHSDTQYF.

Judged by abundance, this clone is medium-sized. The chain employs TRBV7-2 and TRBJ1-6; D gene uncertain. Trimming left V 5 bases short and J 9 bases short, with 14 bases between. The CDR3 covers 14 residues. CDR1 and CDR2 from the germline V gene are SGHTA and FQGNSA. Here the CDR3 reads CASSMERVGSPLHF. CDR3 DNA sequence: TGTGCCAGCAGCATGGAGCGGGTGGGTTCACCCCTCCACTTT.

This clone appeared many times. CDR3 in amino acids: CASSLGYPRGNEQFF. The CDR3, as DNA: TGCGCCAGCAGCCTCGGATACCCCAGGGGCAATGAGCAGTTCTTC. The chain recombines TRBV5-1 with TRBJ2-1; D is perhaps TRBD1 (6 bases). CDR3 length equals 15 residues. Germline V CDR1 and CDR2: SGHRS, YFSETQ. Trimming pared 4 bases from V and 6 bases from J, leaving 17 bases between.

The gene calls are TRBV30 and TRBJ1-2, with 8 bases matching TRBD1. The CDR3 has 12 amino acids. V lost 4 bases to trimming and J lost 7 bases; unmatched junction nucleotides: 5. CDR1 and CDR2 from the germline V gene are GTSNPN and SVGIG (reference sequence). As DNA, the CDR3 is TGTGCCTGGACCAGGGGGCCGGGTGGCTACACCTTC. Protein sequence: CAWTRGPGGYTF. The whole variable domain, remainder taken from reference TRBV30 and TRBJ1-2, is SQTIHQWPATLVQPVGSPLSLECTVEGTSNPNLYWYRQAAGRGLQLLFYSVGIGQISSEVPQNLSASRPQDRQFILSSKKLLLSDSGFYLCAWTRGPGGYTFGSGTRLTVV.

In this sample, this clone turned up a few times. V and J are TRBV28 and TRBJ1-2; D is uncertain. CDR3 length equals 12 residues. The V gene's germline CDR1 is MDHEN and CDR2 SYDVKM. Trimming took 7 bases from V and 7 from J, leaving 13 bases between them. The CDR3 sequence: CASKAPAGGYTF. The CDR3 DNA reads TGTGCCAGCAAAGCCCCGGCGGGTGGCTACACCTTC.

This clone was counted between two and nine times. The chain links TRBV6-5 to TRBJ1-2; 8 bases are shared with TRBD1. There are 16 residues in the CDR3. V was pared by 2 bases and J by 6 bases, with 11 bases of the junction left unmatched. Per the germline V gene, CDR1 is MNHEY and CDR2 is SVGAGI. DNA of the CDR3: TGTGCCAGCAGTTACCGGAAAGACGACAGGGGCCATGGCTACACCTTC. Protein sequence: CASSYRKDDRGHGYTF.

This clone came up many times. J is TRBJ2-6 and V is TRBV7-9, with D tentatively TRBD1 (5 bases). The CDR3 length is 15 residues. V dropped 1 base and J dropped 2 bases, with 6 bases sitting between them. In germline, CDR1 is SEHNR, CDR2 FQNEAQ (reference sequence). The CDR3, as DNA: TGTGCCAGCAGCTTAGAAGGGGCTGGGGCCAACGTCCTGACTTTC. This sequence encodes CASSLEGAGANVLTF.

This clone was seen more than once but under ten times. The rearrangement links TRBV28 to TRBJ1-2, with 9 bases lining up with TRBD1. The junction had 9 bases not matched to a gene; V was cut back by 6 bases and J by 4 bases. The germline V gene has CDR1 MDHEN and CDR2 SYDVKM. The CDR3 is made up of 15 amino acids. The CDR3 region is CASRGQGTYAYGYTF. CDR3 nucleotides: TGTGCCAGCAGGGGACAGGGTACCTACGCCTATGGCTACACCTTC.

This clone occurred many times. The V gene is TRBV9, the J gene TRBJ1-4; 8 bases are shared with TRBD1. Germline CDR1 and CDR2: SGDLS and YYNGEE. This CDR3 has 16 amino acids. V was pared by 3 bases and J by 5 bases, with 9 bases of the junction left unmatched. The CDR3 here is CASSAGGNVANEKLFF. The CDR3 region has the DNA TGTGCCAGCAGCGCAGGGGGCAACGTTGCCAATGAAAAACTGTTTTTT.

Concerning this clone itself: An end of the junction differs from the germline gene, which may be a read error. The chain uses TRBV7-3 and TRBJ1-2, with 8 bases that match TRBD1. The CDR3 is 13 amino acids. CDR1 SGHTA and CDR2 FQGTGA come from the germline V gene. CDR3 amino acids: CARSLTGGYGYTF. CDR3 sequence (DNA): TGTGCCCGCAGCTTAACAGGGGGCTATGGCTACACCTTC.

The chain is built from TRBV7-8 and TRBJ1-5; D might be TRBD1 (5 bases). Germline V gene data show CDR1 as SGHVS and CDR2 as FQNEAQ. V lost 5 bases to trimming and J lost 0 bases, with 17 bases between them. The CDR3 loop spans 17 amino acids. The CDR3 loop reads CASSTAGFDSSNQPQHF. DNA for the CDR3: TGTGCCAGCAGCACCGCCGGATTTGACAGTAGCAATCAGCCCCAGCATTTT.

V gene TRBV5-1 combines with J gene TRBJ2-7, with a weak D call TRBD1 (5 bases). Germline loops: CDR1 SGHRS, CDR2 YFSETQ. The V end was cut by 0 bases, the J end by 9 bases, with 16 bases between. The CDR3 has 14 amino acids. The CDR3 DNA sequence: TGCGCCAGCAGCTTGGCAGGGTCTGTTGGGTCGCAGTACTTC. As protein: CASSLAGSVGSQYF.

V gene TRBV6-2 or TRBV6-3 combines with J gene TRBJ2-7; TRBD2 matches at 9 bases. This CDR3 contains 14 residues. Trimming at V came to 7 bases and at J to 6 bases, leaving 10 bases not matched to a gene. CDR1 and CDR2 (germline): MNHEY, SVGEGT. CDR3 coding DNA: TGTGCCAGCACGCTTAGCGGGAGTGCTTCCGAGCAGTACTTC. The encoded protein is CASTLSGSASEQYF.

The V call is TRBV3-1, the J call TRBJ2-2; 8 bases map to TRBD2. Germline CDR1 LGHDT, CDR2 YNNKEL (reference sequence). V lost 0 bases to trimming and J lost 7 bases; unmatched junction nucleotides: 4. The CDR3 covers 15 residues. The CDR3 region has the DNA TGTGCCAGCAGCCAAGATGCGGGGGGAATCGGGGAGCTGTTTTTT. It codes for CASSQDAGGIGELFF.

V is TRBV12-3 or TRBV12-4 and J is TRBJ2-2, with 7 nucleotides matching TRBD2. V shed 6 bases and J 3 bases; nucleotides not matched to a gene: 7. The CDR3 length is 15 residues. The CDR3 nucleotides are TGTGCCAGCAGATACTCTCGGGGGGACACCGGGGAGCTGTTTTTT. It is translated as CASRYSRGDTGELFF.

This clone turned up a few times. The V call is TRBV19, the J call TRBJ2-2; D is undetermined. The CDR3 has 13 residues. Germline V gives CDR1 LNHDA, CDR2 SQIVND (reference sequence). The V end was cut by 5 bases, the J end by 6 bases, with 10 bases between. CDR3 nucleotides: TGTGCCAGTAGTGTCACCCGGTCCGGGGAGCTGTTTTTT. The encoded protein is CASSVTRSGELFF.

This clone showed up just a few times. The V call is TRBV6-1, the J call TRBJ1-2; tentative D call: TRBD1 (5 bases). The CDR3 is 11 residues long. V lost 8 bases and J 2 bases, leaving 6 bases between the germline ends. CDR1 is MNHNS and CDR2 is SASEGT in the germline V gene. CDR3 coding DNA: TGTGCCAGCCGGGGGAACTATGGCTACACCTTC. This sequence encodes CASRGNYGYTF.

A few counts support this clone. An end of the junction does not agree with germline; a read error may underlie this. The rearrangement uses TRBV2 and TRBJ2-2, with D maybe TRBD2 (5 bases). From germline, CDR1 is SNHLY and CDR2 FYNNEI. The CDR3 consists of 11 residues. The chain's CDR3 is CAISEVGDLFF. The CDR3 nucleotides read TGTGCCATCAGTGAGGTCGGGGATCTGTTTTTT.

This clone is labeled as medium-sized. This chain joins TRBV28 and TRBJ1-5; 10 positions match TRBD1. Looked up from germline, CDR1 is MDHEN and CDR2 is SYDVKM. Unmatched junction bases numbered 9, after V lost 6 bases and J lost 7 bases. This CDR3 spans 15 amino acids. The CDR3 reads CASRRDRGSWQPQHF. The CDR3, as DNA: TGTGCCAGCAGACGGGACAGGGGTTCTTGGCAGCCCCAGCATTTT.

This clone is labeled as medium-sized. The J gene is TRBJ2-7, the V gene TRBV7-2; D possibly matches TRBD1 or TRBD2 (5 bases each). The length of the CDR3 is 14 residues. V dropped 7 bases and J dropped 1 base, with 14 bases sitting between them. CDR1 and CDR2 (germline): SGHTA, FQGNSA. In DNA, the CDR3 is TGTGCCAGCAACAGAGATGGGGGTTCCTACGAGCAGTACTTC. This codes for CASNRDGGSYEQYF.

The chain combines TRBV11-1 with TRBJ2-1; 8 nucleotides line up with TRBD1. The CDR3 runs 15 residues. V shed 5 bases, J shed 5 bases, and the junction held 8 bases outside the gene matches. Germline V gene data show CDR1 as SGHAT and CDR2 as FQDESV (reference sequence). CDR3 in DNA: TGTGCCAGCAGCCTACAGGGGGTCACCCACAATGAGCAGTTCTTC. As protein: CASSLQGVTHNEQFF.

This clone was detected many times. The gene calls are TRBV3-1 and TRBJ2-3, with 14 positions matching TRBD2. This CDR3 region has 17 residues. From germline, CDR1 is LGHDT and CDR2 YNNKEL (reference sequence). Trimming at V came to 1 base and at J to 4 bases, leaving 4 bases not matched to a gene. The chain's CDR3 is CASSQGWTSGRPDTQYF. The CDR3 DNA is TGTGCCAGCAGCCAAGGCTGGACTAGCGGGAGGCCAGATACGCAGTATTTT.

Many counts were recorded for this clone. The chain links TRBV4-1 to TRBJ2-3; D unclear. Germline-derived CDR1 and CDR2 are MGHRA and YSYEKL. The CDR3 covers 12 residues. The V gene lost 5 bases and the J gene lost 2 bases, with 5 bases spanning the gap. The CDR3 spells CASSKDTDTQYF. CDR3 in DNA: TGCGCCAGCAGCAAGGACACAGATACGCAGTATTTT.

This clone has a count of ten or more. The chain employs TRBV20-1 and TRBJ1-5; D may be TRBD1 (5 bases). Germline loops: CDR1 DFQATT, CDR2 SNEGSKA (reference sequence). CDR3 length: 15 amino acids. The ends were cut back, 4 bases at V and 4 bases at J, with 17 bases in the middle. CDR3 sequence reads: CSATAGGIGNQPQHF. The CDR3 bases are TGCAGTGCTACTGCGGGGGGGATTGGGAATCAGCCCCAGCATTTT.